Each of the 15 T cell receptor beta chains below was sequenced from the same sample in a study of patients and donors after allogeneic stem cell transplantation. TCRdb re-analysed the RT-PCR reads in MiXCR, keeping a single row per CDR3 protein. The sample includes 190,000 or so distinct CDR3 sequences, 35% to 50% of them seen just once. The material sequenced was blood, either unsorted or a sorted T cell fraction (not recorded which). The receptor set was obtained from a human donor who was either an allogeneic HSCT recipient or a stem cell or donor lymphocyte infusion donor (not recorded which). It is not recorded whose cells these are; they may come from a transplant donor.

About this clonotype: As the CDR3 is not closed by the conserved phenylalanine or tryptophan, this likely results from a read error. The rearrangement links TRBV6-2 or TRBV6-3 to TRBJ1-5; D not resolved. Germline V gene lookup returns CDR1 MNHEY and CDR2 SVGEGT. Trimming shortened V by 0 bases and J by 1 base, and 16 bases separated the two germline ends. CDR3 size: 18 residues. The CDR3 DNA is TGTGCCAGCAGTTACTCGTTAGGGCTAGCCAGGAGCAATCAGCCCCAGCATCTT. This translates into CASSYSLGLARSNQPQHL.

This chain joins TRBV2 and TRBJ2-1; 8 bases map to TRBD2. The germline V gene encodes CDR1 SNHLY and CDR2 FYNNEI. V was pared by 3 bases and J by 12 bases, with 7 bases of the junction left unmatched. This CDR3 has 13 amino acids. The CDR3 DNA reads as TGTGCCAGCAGTGATTGGGCGGGGGGTAGGCAGTTCTTC. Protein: CASSDWAGGRQFF.

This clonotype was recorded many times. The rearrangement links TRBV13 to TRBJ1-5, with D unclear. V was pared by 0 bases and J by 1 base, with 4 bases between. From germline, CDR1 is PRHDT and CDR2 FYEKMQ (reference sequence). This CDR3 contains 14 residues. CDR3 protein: CASSLGQSNQPQHF. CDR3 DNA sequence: TGTGCCAGCAGCTTAGGACAGAGCAATCAGCCCCAGCATTTT.

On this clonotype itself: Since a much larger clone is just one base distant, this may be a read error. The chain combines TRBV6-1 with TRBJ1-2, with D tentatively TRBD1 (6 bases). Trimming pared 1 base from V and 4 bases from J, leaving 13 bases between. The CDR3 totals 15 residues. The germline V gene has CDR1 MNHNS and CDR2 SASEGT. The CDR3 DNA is TGTGCCAGCAGTGAAGAAGGCAGGGGCGTCTATGGCTACACCTTC. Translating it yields CASSEEGRGVYGYTF.

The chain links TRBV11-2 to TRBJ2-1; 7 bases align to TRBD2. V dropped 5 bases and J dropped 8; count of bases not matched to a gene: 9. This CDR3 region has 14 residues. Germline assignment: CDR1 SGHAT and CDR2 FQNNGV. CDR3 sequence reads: CASSAETSLDEQFF. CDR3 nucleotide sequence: TGTGCCAGCAGCGCCGAGACTAGCCTGGATGAGCAGTTCTTC. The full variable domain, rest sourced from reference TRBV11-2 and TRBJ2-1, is EAGVAQSPRYKIIEKRQSVAFWCNPISGHATLYWYQQILGQGPKLLIQFQNNGVVDDSQLPKDRFSAERLKGVDSTLKIQPAKLEDSAVYLCASSAETSLDEQFFGPGTRLTVL.

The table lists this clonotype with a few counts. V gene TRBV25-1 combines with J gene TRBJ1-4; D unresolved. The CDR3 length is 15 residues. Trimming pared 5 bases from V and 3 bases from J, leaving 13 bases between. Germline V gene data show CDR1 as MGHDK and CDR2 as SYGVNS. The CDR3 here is CASSHTGPANEKLFF. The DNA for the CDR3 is TGTGCCAGCAGTCATACGGGTCCGGCTAATGAAAAACTGTTTTTT.

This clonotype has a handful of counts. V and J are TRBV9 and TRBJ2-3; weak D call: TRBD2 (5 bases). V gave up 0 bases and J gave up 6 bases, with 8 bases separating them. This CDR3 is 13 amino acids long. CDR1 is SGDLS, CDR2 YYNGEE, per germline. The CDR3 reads CASSVAGMDTQYF. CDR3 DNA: TGTGCCAGCAGCGTAGCGGGAATGGATACGCAGTATTTT.

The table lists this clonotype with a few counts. The CDR3 DNA sequence: TGTGCCAGCAGTTGGGGCACAGGGAGTTACGAGCAGTACTTC. Residues: CASSWGTGSYEQYF. The rearrangement links TRBV27 to TRBJ2-7; D may be TRBD1 (6 bases). CDR3 length equals 14 residues. The germline gives CDR1 MNHEY, CDR2 SMNVEV (reference sequence). Between the trimmed V and J ends, which lost 4 bases and 4 bases, there was a span of 14 bases.

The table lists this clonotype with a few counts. The CDR3 DNA reads as TGCGCCAGCAGCCAAAAAGGGACCCGGGCCTACGAGCAGTACTTC. This translates into CASSQKGTRAYEQYF. This chain uses TRBV4-1 with TRBJ2-7, with D perhaps TRBD1 or TRBD2 (5 bases each). The CDR3 spans 15 residues. V lost 2 bases and J lost 2, with 13 bases in between. Germline CDR1 reads MGHRA; CDR2 reads YSYEKL.

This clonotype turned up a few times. DNA of the CDR3: TGCGCCAGCAGCTTGGACGGGATAGGCGGGGAGCTGTTTTTT. Translating gives CASSLDGIGGELFF. The V call is TRBV5-1, the J call TRBJ2-2; a possible D gene is TRBD2 (5 bases). Trimming pared 0 bases from V and 7 bases from J, leaving 10 bases between. The CDR3 is 14 residues long. The germline V gene encodes CDR1 SGHRS and CDR2 YFSETQ. Supplemented by reference TRBV5-1 and TRBJ2-2, the full variable domain reads KAGVTQTPRYLIKTRGQQVTLSCSPISGHRSVSWYQQTPGQGLQFLFEYFSETQRNKGNFPGRFSGRQFSNSRSEMNVSTLELGDSALYLCASSLDGIGGELFFGEGSRLTVL.

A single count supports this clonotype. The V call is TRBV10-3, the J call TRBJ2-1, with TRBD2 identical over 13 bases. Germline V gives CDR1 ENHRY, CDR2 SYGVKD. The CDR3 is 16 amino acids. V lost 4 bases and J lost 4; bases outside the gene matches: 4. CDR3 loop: CAISGLAGGRYNEQFF. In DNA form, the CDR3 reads TGTGCCATCAGTGGACTAGCGGGAGGCAGATACAATGAGCAGTTCTTC.

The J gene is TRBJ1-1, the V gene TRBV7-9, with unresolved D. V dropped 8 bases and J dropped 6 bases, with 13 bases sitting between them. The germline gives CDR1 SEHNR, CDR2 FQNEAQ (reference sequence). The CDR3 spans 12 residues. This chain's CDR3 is CASLLTAAEAFF. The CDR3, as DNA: TGTGCCAGCCTCTTGACCGCCGCTGAAGCTTTCTTT.

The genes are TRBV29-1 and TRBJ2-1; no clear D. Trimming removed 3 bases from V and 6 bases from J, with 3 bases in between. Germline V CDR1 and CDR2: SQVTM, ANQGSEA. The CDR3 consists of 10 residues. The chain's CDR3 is CSVDGNEQFF. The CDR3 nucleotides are TGCAGCGTTGACGGCAATGAGCAGTTCTTC.

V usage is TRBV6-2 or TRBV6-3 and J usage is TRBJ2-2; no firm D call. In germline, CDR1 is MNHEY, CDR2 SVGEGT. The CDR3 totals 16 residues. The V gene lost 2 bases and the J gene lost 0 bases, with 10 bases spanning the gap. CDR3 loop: CASSYPTGSNTGELFF. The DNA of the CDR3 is TGTGCCAGCAGTTACCCCACCGGATCGAACACCGGGGAGCTGTTTTTT.

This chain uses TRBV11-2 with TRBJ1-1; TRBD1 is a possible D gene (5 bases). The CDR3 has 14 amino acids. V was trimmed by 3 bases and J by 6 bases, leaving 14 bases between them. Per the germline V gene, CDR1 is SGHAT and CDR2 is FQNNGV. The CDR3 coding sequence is TGTGCCAGCAGCTTTGATCAGGGAAAGGCTGAAGCTTTCTTT. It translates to CASSFDQGKAEAFF.